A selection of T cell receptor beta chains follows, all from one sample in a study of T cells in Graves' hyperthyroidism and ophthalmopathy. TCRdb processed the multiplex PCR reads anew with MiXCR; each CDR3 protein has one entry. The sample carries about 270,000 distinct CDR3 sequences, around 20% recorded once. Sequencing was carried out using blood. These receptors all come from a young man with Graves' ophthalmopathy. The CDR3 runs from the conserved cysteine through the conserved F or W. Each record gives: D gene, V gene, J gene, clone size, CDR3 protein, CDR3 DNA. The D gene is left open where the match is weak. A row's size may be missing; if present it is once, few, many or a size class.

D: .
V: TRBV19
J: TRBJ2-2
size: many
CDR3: CASSINPVNTGELFF
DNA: TGTGCCAGTAGTATAAACCCAGTGAACACCGGGGAGCTGTTTTTT

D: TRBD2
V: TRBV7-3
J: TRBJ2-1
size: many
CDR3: CASSLSTSGTNEQFF
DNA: TGTGCCAGCAGCTTAAGTACTAGCGGGACAAATGAGCAGTTCTTC

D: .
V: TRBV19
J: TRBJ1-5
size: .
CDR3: CASSMDWSNQPQHF
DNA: TGTGCCAGTAGTATGGATTGGAGCAATCAGCCCCAGCATTTT

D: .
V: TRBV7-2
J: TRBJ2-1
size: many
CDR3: CASSFMGVLSSYNEQFF
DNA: TGTGCCAGCAGCTTTATGGGAGTTCTCAGCTCCTACAATGAGCAGTTCTTC

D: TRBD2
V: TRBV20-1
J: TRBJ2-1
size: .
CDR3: CSARDGTSGWEQFF
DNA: TGCAGTGCTAGAGATGGGACTAGCGGGTGGGAGCAGTTCTTC

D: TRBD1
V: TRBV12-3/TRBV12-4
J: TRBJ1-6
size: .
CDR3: CASSSGGPLHF
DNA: TGTGCCAGCAGCTCAGGGGGTCCCCTCCACTTT

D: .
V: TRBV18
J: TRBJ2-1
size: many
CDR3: CASSRVGGIYNEQFF
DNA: TGTGCCAGCTCAAGGGTAGGAGGGATCTACAATGAGCAGTTCTTC

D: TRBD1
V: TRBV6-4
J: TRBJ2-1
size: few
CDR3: CASSDGTGDHNEQFF
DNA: TGTGCCAGCAGTGACGGGACAGGGGACCACAATGAGCAGTTCTTC

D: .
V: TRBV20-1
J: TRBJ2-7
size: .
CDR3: CSARRNPGFEQYF
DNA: TGCAGTGCTAGACGAAATCCGGGGTTTGAGCAGTACTTC

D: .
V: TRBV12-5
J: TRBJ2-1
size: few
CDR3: CASGPPNEQFF
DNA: TGTGCTAGTGGCCCCCCCAATGAGCAGTTCTTC

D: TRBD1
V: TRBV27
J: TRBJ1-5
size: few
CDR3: CASTTRTGGRYQPQHF
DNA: TGTGCCAGCACTACCAGGACAGGGGGCCGGTATCAGCCCCAGCATTTT

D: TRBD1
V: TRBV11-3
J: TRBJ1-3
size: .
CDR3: CASSPRGSSGNTIYF
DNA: TGTGCCAGCAGCCCCAGGGGGAGCTCTGGAAACACCATATATTTT

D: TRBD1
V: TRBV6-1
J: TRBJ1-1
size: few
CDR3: CASTPQGAHTEAFF
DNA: TGTGCCAGTACACCTCAGGGGGCTCACACTGAAGCTTTCTTT

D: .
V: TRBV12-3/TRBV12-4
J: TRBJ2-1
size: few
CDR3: CASIEAGLFYNEQFF
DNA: TGTGCCAGCATAGAGGCTGGTCTCTTTTACAATGAGCAGTTCTTC

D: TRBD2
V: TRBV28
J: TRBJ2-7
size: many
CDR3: CASTNTSGSYEQYF
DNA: TGTGCCAGCACCAACACTAGCGGGAGTTACGAGCAGTACTTC

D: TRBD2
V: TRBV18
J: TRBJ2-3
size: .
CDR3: CASSPTGTSGKDTQYF
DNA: TGTGCCAGCTCTCCTACCGGGACTAGCGGGAAGGATACGCAGTATTTT

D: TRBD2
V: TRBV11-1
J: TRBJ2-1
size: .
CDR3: CASSITSGSYNEQFF
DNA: TGTGCCAGCAGTATTACTAGCGGGAGTTACAATGAGCAGTTCTTC